This passage covers 5 T cell receptor beta chains from one sample sequenced in a study of blood T cell repertoires in COVID-19. Produced via immunoSEQ multiplex PCR; TCRdb's table is partial and in-frame only. The repertoire holds under 250,000 clones, with approximately 83% as singletons. The sequenced sample consisted of peripheral blood. The receptors shown here come from a man aged 35-49 years with acute or convalescent COVID-19.

The V gene is TRBV3-1 (or the pseudogene TRBV3-2), the J gene TRBJ1-2; weak D call: TRBD1 (5 bases). Germline V gene sequence: CDR1 LGHDT, CDR2 YNNKEL (reference sequence). CDR3 length: 16 residues. V dropped 0 bases and J dropped 4 bases, with 15 bases sitting between them. The CDR3 coding sequence is TGTGCCAGCAGCCAAGAGATACAGGTAGTAAGCTATGGCTACACCTTC. Translation: CASSQEIQVVSYGYTF.

The J gene is TRBJ1-4, the V gene TRBV7-2; D might be TRBD1 (5 bases). CDR3 length: 13 residues. Germline loops: CDR1 SGHTA, CDR2 FQGNSA. V was pared by 2 bases and J by 13 bases, with 14 bases between. The CDR3 DNA reads as TGTGCCAGCAGCTTATCAGGACAAAGGGGACTGTTTTTT. Residues: CASSLSGQRGLFF.

This chain joins TRBV27 and TRBJ1-5, with D possibly matching TRBD1 (5 bases). V lost 3 bases to trimming and J lost 5 bases, with 8 bases between them. CDR1 and CDR2 from the germline V gene are MNHEY and SMNVEV (reference sequence). CDR3 length: 13 amino acids. CDR3 nucleotide sequence: TGTGCCAGCAGTTTCACAGGATATCAGCCCCAGCATTTT. It specifies CASSFTGYQPQHF.

The chain is built from TRBV7-8 and TRBJ2-5, with a tentative D call TRBD1 (6 bases). Deletions cut 2 bases from V and 2 bases from J, with 15 bases between. The CDR3 is 16 amino acids. CDR1 is SGHVS and CDR2 is FQNEAQ in the germline V gene. CDR3 sequence (DNA): TGTGCCAGCAGCTTACTAGTGGGGGACACTCAAGAGACCCAGTACTTC. Its translation is CASSLLVGDTQETQYF.

This rearrangement joins TRBV19 to TRBJ1-1; D might be TRBD1 (6 bases). Trimming removed 6 bases at V and 1 base at J, with 9 bases between. The CDR3 has 13 residues. Germline lookup yields CDR1 LNHDA and CDR2 SQIVND (reference sequence). CDR3 sequence reads: CASSLGGNTEAFF. CDR3 DNA: TGTGCCAGTAGCCTAGGGGGGAACACTGAAGCTTTCTTT.